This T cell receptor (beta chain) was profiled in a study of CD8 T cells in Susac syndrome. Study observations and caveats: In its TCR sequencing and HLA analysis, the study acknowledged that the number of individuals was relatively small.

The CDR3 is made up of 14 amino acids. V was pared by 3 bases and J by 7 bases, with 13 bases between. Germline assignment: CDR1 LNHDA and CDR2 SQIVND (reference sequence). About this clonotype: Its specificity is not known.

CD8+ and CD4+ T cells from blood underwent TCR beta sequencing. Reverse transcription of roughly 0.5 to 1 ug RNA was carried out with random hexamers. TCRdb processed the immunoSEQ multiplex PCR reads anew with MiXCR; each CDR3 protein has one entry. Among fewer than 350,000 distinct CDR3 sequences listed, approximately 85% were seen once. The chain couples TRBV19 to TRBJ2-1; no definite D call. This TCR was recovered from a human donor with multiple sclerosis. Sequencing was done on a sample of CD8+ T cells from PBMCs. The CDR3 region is CASSIGPFWNEQFF. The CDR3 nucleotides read TGTGCCAGTAGTATTGGACCCTTCTGGAATGAGCAGTTCTTC.